This T cell receptor beta chain was captured by sequencing in a study of neurological immune-mediated disorders. Study-level results: HTLV-1-associated myelopathy ranked highest for TCR clonal expansion and multiple sclerosis lowest, beneath healthy controls.

5'RACE employing 10-nucleotide random UMIs yielded the cDNA. Each CDR3 protein gets one entry after TCRdb re-called the 5' RACE reads with MiXCR. The sample contains 65,000 to 90,000 distinct CDR3 sequences, about a tenth of which appear only once. Regarding this clonotype: Its antigen is as yet unknown. A much larger clone is a single base away; this may be a read error.

Germline values: CDR1 SGHAT, CDR2 FQNNGV. Trimming left V 7 bases short and J 1 base short, with 16 bases between. CDR3 length: 16 amino acids. Sequenced sample: PBMCs. The receptor comes from a man aged 35 to 55 in good health. V and J are TRBV11-2 and TRBJ2-2; D unresolved. The CDR3 bases are TGTGCCAGCACCAATTGTGGACGGATGAACACCGGGGAGCTGTTTTTT. Its protein is CASTNCGRMNTGELFF.